The present entry profiles one T cell receptor (beta chain) with its context. Other DNA variants within this sample encode the same CDR3. Participant ages covered roughly 18 to 90 years across about 22 US areas. Recovered status applied to Cohort 3 donors who had two consecutive negative PCRs. It also applied to those with clearance or with symptom resolution. Original processing methods: Amplifying reference gene primers gave estimates of nucleated cell counts. The protocol was immunoSEQ multiplex PCR, while the TCRdb copy is restricted to in-frame clones and leaves out a portion. V, J and clone size derive from that table, while D and trimming were established from the DNA sequence. The sample yields 150,000 to 200,000 clones, roughly 85% seen once. The sample originates from a study of blood T cell repertoires in COVID-19. Study context: T cells, B-cell-depleted T cells, or PBMCs provided the cDNA or gDNA that served as material.

The CDR3 sequence is 15 residues long. The germline V gene encodes CDR1 SGDLS and CDR2 YYNGEE. With 0 bases removed from V and 0 bases from J, the gap between germline ends came to 6 bases. V is TRBV9 and J is TRBJ1-4; D not resolved. This receptor was obtained from a man aged 35-49 years who had recovered from COVID-19. The specimen was PBMCs or T cells enriched from blood (not recorded which). CDR3: CASSVGGATNEKLFF. The CDR3 DNA is TGTGCCAGCAGCGTAGGCGGTGCAACTAATGAAAAACTGTTTTTT.